This T cell receptor (beta chain) was captured by sequencing in a study of blood T cell repertoires in COVID-19. Study at large: Sample material is recorded as cDNA or gDNA derived from T cells, B-cell-depleted T cells, or PBMCs.

In the original workflow: Counts of nucleated cells, estimated from reference gene primer amplification, were obtained. TCRdb's copy holds only in-frame clones and misses some; the assay was immunoSEQ multiplex PCR. D and trimming were read from the DNA, whereas the V and J calls and clone size are those reported in that table. The table includes hundreds of thousands of clones, approximately 88% detected once. The CDR3 has 16 residues. Between the trimmed V and J ends, which lost 5 bases and 8 bases, there was a span of 21 bases. Germline CDR1 is LNHDA and CDR2 is SQIVND (reference sequence). Source material: peripheral blood. The V and J genes are TRBV19 and TRBJ1-4; a weak D match, TRBD1 (6 bases). The receptor comes from a woman aged 25 to 39 with acute or convalescent COVID-19. CDR3 nucleotides: TGTGCCAGTAGTGTATTTGCACCGGACAGTAGGGAAAAACTGTTTTTT. Amino acid sequence: CASSVFAPDSREKLFF.